This T cell receptor (beta chain) is from a study of blood T cell repertoires in COVID-19. Overall study: The study drew acute and convalescent COVID-19 samples from the United States, Italy and Spain. PBMCs, B-cell-depleted T cells, or T cells provided the cDNA or gDNA that made up the material.

Original analysis: For nucleated cells, counts were estimated from reference gene primer amplification. The repertoire was sequenced with immunoSEQ multiplex PCR; TCRdb's copy has only in-frame clones and lacks some. That table furnishes V, J and clone size, whereas the DNA furnished D and trimming. The sample lists 470,000 or so clones, 70% to 90% occurring once. The CDR3 runs 14 residues. CDR1 is SGHTA, CDR2 FQGNSA, per germline. Trimming left V 5 bases short and J 4 bases short, with 12 bases between. Specimen: peripheral blood. The gene calls are TRBV7-2 and TRBJ2-1; tentatively, D is TRBD2 (5 bases). This clonotype was sampled from a human donor in a cohort sampled during active COVID-19. CDR3 sequence: CASSPGLVYNEQFF. The CDR3 DNA sequence: TGTGCCAGCAGCCCTGGACTTGTATACAATGAGCAGTTCTTC.